What follows describes a single TCR beta chain. This clone is deemed large (0.1 to 1%). No antigen is known for it. No base quality information exists; no much larger clone differs at one position. The Qiagen DNeasy kit was used to extract genomic DNA from unsorted PBMCs and from the negatively selected CD4+ and CD8+ fractions. Amplification of TCR beta CDR3 regions was done by immunoSEQ multiplex PCR with primers that anneal to V and J segments. Amplification bias was minimized using a synthetic immune receptor repertoire, and residual bias was removed computationally after sequencing. On the authors' methods: Custom Python scripts were used to quantify repertoire diversity as the Shannon entropy index. Unsorted, CD4+ and CD8+ repertoires were analyzed separately, except in combined analyses where CD4+ and CD8+ sequences were merged in silico. A clone was considered expanded if an increase in frequency of at least 2-fold after treatment relative to C1D1 was found, and a pseudocount of 0.5 was applied to clones undetected at baseline. Singleton clones were defined as clones with 0 or 1 copy at C1D1, and non-singleton clones were defined as clones with 2 or more copies. Clones expanded in unsorted samples were assigned a CD4+, CD8+ or unknown annotation through matching of protein sequences in sorted samples from the same patient. Diversity changes from C1D1 to C4D1 were tested in paired samples using Wilcoxon tests. Drawn from immuneACCESS, this table holds only the in-frame rearrangements with V and J called that TCRdb kept. Clones are partly lost; checked studies trace under half to an unresolved V gene and leave the rest unexplained. From that table come the V and J calls and clone size; the DNA was used to work out D and trimming. In this sample the table shows some 2,000 clones, approximately 70% of which occur a single time. About 32% of the sample is held by the ten biggest clonotypes.

The time point label on this specimen signifies: cycle 1 day 1 (C1D1), immediately before nivolumab initiation. Relapse after autologous stem cell transplantation had occurred in all trial patients, and cohorts A, B and C were distinguished by prior brentuximab vedotin exposure. Magnetic negative selection with a Miltenyi CD8+ T cell isolation kit was used to purify CD8+ T cells from thawed PBMCs. The trial cohort was composed of about 53 patients with relapsed/refractory classical Hodgkin lymphoma, for whom complete response, partial response or progressive disease was recorded as best overall response. In the multi-cohort phase II CheckMate 205 trial, trial patients received single-agent nivolumab. An independent review committee assessed best overall response using the 2007 International Working Group response criteria. PBMCs from the trial were collected at three points: immediately before nivolumab initiation (C1D1), and during therapy at cycle 2 day 1 and cycle 4 day 1. After peripheral blood was drawn into 8 mL Vacutainer Cell Preparation Tubes, PBMCs were isolated by centrifugation and then cryopreserved. Purified CD4+ and CD8+ fractions were prepared only for cases where an additional PBMC sample was available. Magnetically labelled cells were removed on LS columns in a quadroMACS separator, and the flow-through was retained as the purified fraction.

This entry belongs to a study of PD-1 blockade in classical Hodgkin lymphoma (TCRdb year 2020). For context, the study as a whole: Nivolumab dosing was 3 mg/kg intravenously every 2 weeks, continuing until either disease progression or unacceptable toxicity. The study used TCR beta sequencing and CyTOF to define a peripheral blood immune signature of response to PD-1 blockade in classical Hodgkin lymphoma. Overall study results and their limits: Among trial patients, those achieving complete response had baseline diversity similar to that of newly diagnosed patients, while diversity was significantly lower in partial responders and progressors. Baseline TCR diversity was reported to be lower in newly diagnosed patients than in healthy donors, and even lower in relapsed/refractory patients. A significant rise by C4D1 was seen in CD4+ but not CD8+ TCR diversity (p=0.0027 vs p=0.16), with the rise being most apparent in complete responders (p=0.02). The study was restricted to a single clinical trial cohort, and the causes of repertoire differences, possibly disease activity or prior therapy, were left undefined. Lower diversity was seen in patients whose nivolumab began less than 1 year after ASCT, and these patients were left out of later analyses so that immune reconstitution would not confound the results.

The V end loses 7 bases and the J end loses 7 bases, and a stretch of 23 bases separates them. CDR1 MNHNY and CDR2 SVGAGI were looked up in the germline V gene (reference sequence). CDR3 length: 16 amino acids, cysteine to phenylalanine. CDR3 DNA is the only sequence kept; it has 48 bases, read in frame from the first base. The V gene is TRBV6-6 and the J gene is TRBJ1-5; a weak D assignment points to TRBD1 (6 bases agree). This TCR derives from a human donor with classical Hodgkin lymphoma. Sequencing used CD8+ T cells from blood, obtained at baseline. CDR3 sequence: CASTIMGGAPEQPQHF. The bases are TGTGCCAGCACCATCATGGGGGGGGCACCGGAACAGCCCCAGCATTTT.